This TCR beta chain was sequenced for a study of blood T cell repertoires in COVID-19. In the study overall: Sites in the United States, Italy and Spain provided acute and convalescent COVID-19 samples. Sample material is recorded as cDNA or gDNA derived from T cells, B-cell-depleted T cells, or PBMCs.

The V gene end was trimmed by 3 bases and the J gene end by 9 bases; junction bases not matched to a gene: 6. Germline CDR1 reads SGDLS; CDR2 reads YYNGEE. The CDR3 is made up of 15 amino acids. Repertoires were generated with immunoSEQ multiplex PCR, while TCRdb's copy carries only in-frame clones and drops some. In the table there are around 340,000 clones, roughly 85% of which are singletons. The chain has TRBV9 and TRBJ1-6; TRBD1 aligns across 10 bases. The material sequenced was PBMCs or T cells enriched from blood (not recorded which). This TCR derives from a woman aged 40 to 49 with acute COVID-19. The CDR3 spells CASSGGTGAFSPLHF. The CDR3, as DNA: TGTGCCAGCAGCGGGGGGACAGGGGCCTTTTCACCCCTCCACTTT. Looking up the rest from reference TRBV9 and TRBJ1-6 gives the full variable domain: DSGVTQTPKHLITATGQRVTLRCSPRSGDLSVYWYQQSLDQGLQFLIQYYNGEERAKGNILERFSAQQFPDLHSELNLSSLELGDSALYFCASSGGTGAFSPLHFGNGTRLTVT.